Shown below are 11 T cell receptor beta chains from a single sample sequenced in a study of regulatory T cells in long-lasting Graves disease (dated by TCRdb to about 2021). Libraries were made using multiplex PCR. The listed sequencing device is Illumina HiSeq 4000. iRepertoire HTBI primers and Arm-PCR amplification of CDR3 regions were used to construct TCR beta libraries. Through fastp at Q25 and MiXCR, TCRdb rebuilt clones from the public reads, retaining in-frame beta chains. Rows with a matching CDR3 protein are joined into one entry that keeps the most common DNA and genes. The sample includes over 500,000 distinct CDR3 sequences, with approximately 15% observed a single time. The ten largest clones take up about 20% of the sample. The intended sense of this specimen's time point label: newly diagnosed GD, antithyroid drugs for less than 3 months. RNA was extracted from PBMCs in TRIzol for both TCR sequencing and RNA sequencing.

These data also formed part of another study, on T cells in Graves' hyperthyroidism and ophthalmopathy.

The material was peripheral blood mononuclear cells (PBMCs), obtained at new diagnosis, from a patient treated with antithyroid drugs. The receptors come from a young woman with Graves disease. Donor details come from another sample of the same person, matched by shared clones.

This clonotype has ten or more counts. This rearrangement joins TRBV7-3 to TRBJ1-6; D is unclear. This CDR3 has 15 amino acids. In germline, CDR1 is SGHTA, CDR2 FQGTGA. Trimming cost V 0 bases and J 7 bases, with 10 bases left between them. Here the CDR3 reads CASSLTSSTNSPLHF. The CDR3 coding sequence is TGTGCCAGCAGCTTAACAAGCTCTACAAATTCACCCCTCCACTTT.

This clonotype was detected only a few times. The chain is built from TRBV30 and TRBJ2-3; unclear D gene. The ends were cut back, 3 bases at V and 0 bases at J, with 13 bases in the middle. The CDR3 covers 15 residues. Germline loops: CDR1 GTSNPN, CDR2 SVGIG (reference sequence). The CDR3 DNA reads as TGTGCCTGGAGGGGTGTTCTACCTAGCACAGATACGCAGTATTTT. It codes for CAWRGVLPSTDTQYF.

In this sample, this clonotype turned up many times. Here the CDR3 DNA reads TGTGCCAGCAGCCAAGATCCGGCTCGCACAGATACGCAGTATTTT. As protein: CASSQDPARTDTQYF. The genes are TRBV3-1 and TRBJ2-3; the D is unclear. Trimming left V 0 bases short and J 1 base short, with 8 bases between. Germline CDR1 reads LGHDT; CDR2 reads YNNKEL (reference sequence). CDR3 length: 15 amino acids.

There are a few counts of this clonotype. The V and J genes are TRBV5-1 and TRBJ2-1, with a possible D match to TRBD2 (6 bases). V shed 0 bases and J shed 9 bases, with 10 bases lying between them. Germline CDR1 is SGHRS and CDR2 is YFSETQ. This CDR3 is built from 13 residues. The CDR3 DNA reads as TGCGCCAGCAGCTTGGGCGGGGCTGCTGAGCAGTTCTTC. This codes for CASSLGGAAEQFF.

This clonotype has just a few counts. The rearrangement uses TRBV12-3 or TRBV12-4 and TRBJ1-4, with D perhaps matching TRBD1 (6 bases). V was cut by 7 bases and J by 5 bases, with 14 bases left in between. The CDR3 sequence is 14 residues long. Here the CDR3 reads CASTDTGSNEKLFF. The CDR3 coding sequence is TGTGCCAGCACCGACACAGGGTCAAATGAAAAACTGTTTTTT.

This chain connects TRBV18 to TRBJ2-1; D uncertain. There are 12 residues in the CDR3. Between the trimmed V and J ends, which lost 1 base and 12 bases, there was a span of 10 bases. The germline V gene encodes CDR1 KGHSH and CDR2 LQKENI. CDR3 residues: CASSPQRDMQFF. The CDR3, as DNA: TGTGCCAGCTCACCACAGCGAGACATGCAGTTCTTC.

V gene TRBV27 combines with J gene TRBJ2-7; TRBD1 is a possible D gene (5 bases). Germline-derived CDR1 and CDR2 are MNHEY and SMNVEV (reference sequence). The germline V and J ends were trimmed by 3 bases and 2 bases, with 8 bases remaining between them. The length of the CDR3 is 13 residues. CDR3 DNA sequence: TGTGCCAGCAGTTTCAGGGCTACCTACGAGCAGTACTTC. It yields the protein CASSFRATYEQYF.

This clonotype was counted many times. As DNA, the CDR3 is TGTGCCAGCAGGAAAAATAGCCAGGGTCGCACAGATACGCAGTATTTT. Encoded protein: CASRKNSQGRTDTQYF. The gene calls are TRBV7-2 and TRBJ2-3; TRBD1 might be the D (5 bases). Germline V gene sequence: CDR1 SGHTA, CDR2 FQGNSA. The CDR3 covers 16 residues. V was trimmed by 6 bases and J by 1 base, leaving 17 bases between them.

The V and J genes are TRBV29-1 and TRBJ2-7, with TRBD1 matching 11 bases. This CDR3 comprises 15 residues. V lost 4 bases, J lost 3 bases, and 8 bases stayed unmatched. CDR1 and CDR2 from the germline V gene are SQVTM and ANQGSEA. The CDR3 reads CSVGDRGLTVYEQYF. The DNA of the CDR3 is TGCAGCGTTGGGGACAGGGGGTTAACGGTCTACGAGCAGTACTTC.

As concerns this clonotype: The junction differs from germline at one of its ends, possibly a read error. The V gene is TRBV7-6, the J gene TRBJ2-3; 7 bases map to TRBD1. The CDR3 loop spans 13 amino acids. From germline, CDR1 is SGHVS and CDR2 FNYEAQ. Written as DNA, the CDR3 is TGTACCAGCAGTCGGACAGGTGACGATACGCAGTATTTT. Protein: CTSSRTGDDTQYF.

This clonotype was seen a few times. The V and J genes are TRBV7-3 and TRBJ2-1; 8 nucleotides align to TRBD2. Germline loops: CDR1 SGHTA, CDR2 FQGTGA. The CDR3 totals 15 residues. V was pared by 5 bases and J by 6 bases, with 9 bases of the junction left unmatched. The CDR3 DNA reads TGTGCCAGCAGCCTCCCCGGGACTAGAGTCAATGAGCAGTTCTTC. It encodes CASSLPGTRVNEQFF. Looking up the rest from reference TRBV7-3 and TRBJ2-1 gives the full variable domain: GAGVSQTPSNKVTEKGKYVELRCDPISGHTALYWYRQSLGQGPEFLIYFQGTGAADDSGLPNDRFFAVRPEGSVSTLKIQRTERGDSAVYLCASSLPGTRVNEQFFGPGTRLTVL.